This T cell receptor (beta chain) was obtained from a study of T cells in Graves' hyperthyroidism and ophthalmopathy (dated by TCRdb to about 2019). Regarding the complete study: Peripheral blood samples were taken at the time of initial diagnosis, prior to any treatment. A discovery cohort of 95 to 100 patients, roughly 40 with Graves' ophthalmopathy and 57 with stable Graves' hyperthyroidism, was used to find distinguishing TCR V-J signatures. Prospective prediction of ophthalmopathy was tested in an independent validation cohort consisting of fewer than 20 hyperthyroidism patients and over 15 patients who later progressed to ophthalmopathy. The approximately 90 discovery patients were divided at random into training and test sets in a 7:3 ratio. In several Graves' hyperthyroidism patients, the study also compared T-cell repertoires from thyroid tissue with T-cell repertoires from blood. After sampling, hyperthyroidism patients received methimazole starting at 30 mg daily, and ophthalmopathy patients received high-dose intravenous methylprednisolone. According to the paper, TCR Vbeta CDR3 sequencing was carried out on approximately 140 peripheral blood samples, which came from fewer than 50 ophthalmopathy, around 75 hyperthyroidism and about 17 progressor patients.

This clonotype has at least ten counts. Its antigen is currently not known. Base qualities are missing; no much larger clone stands one base away. The germline V gene encodes CDR1 MGHRA and CDR2 YSYEKL. For this chain, trimming is 4 bases at the V end and 3 bases at the J end, and the number of junction bases without a gene match is 3. Inclusive of the bounding cysteine and phenylalanine, the CDR3 is 13 residues long. Of the read, only the CDR3 DNA is kept; its 39 bases are in frame from base 1. Graves' hyperthyroidism was defined as stable when no progression to ophthalmopathy occurred over 18 months of follow-up. Hyperthyroidism patients were newly diagnosed, had a disease duration of under 2 months, and were aged 18 to 65 years. Exclusion was applied to patients with uncontrolled infections, other autoimmune diseases, pregnancy or lactation. Diagnoses were established on the basis of clinical symptoms, serum thyroxine and TRAb, thyroid ultrasound, and orbital computed tomography. PBMCs were isolated from 7.5 to 10 ml of fresh peripheral blood by Ficoll-Paque density gradient centrifugation. Total RNA was extracted using Trizol reagent, and RNA quality was assessed on an Agilent 2100 Bioanalyzer.

The TCR beta CDR3 regions were amplified from RNA transcripts. The TCR CDR3 was subjected to a first round of RT-PCR using the HTBI primer set and the Qiagen OneStep RT-PCR kit. Libraries were constructed in a second round of multiplex PCR, after which size selection and purification were performed. Paired-end sequencing of the libraries was performed with 100 bp reads on an Illumina HiSeq2000. The published analysis was carried out like this. SOAPnuke was used to process the raw data, with reads discarded if the reads contained adapters or uncalled bases, had a mean Phred below 15, or lacked an exact constant-primer or identifier match. COPE v1.2.5 was used to merge the high-quality paired reads, and each unique nucleotide sequence was defined as a clonotype. MiTCR v1.1 was used to align the clonotypes against IMGT TRBV, TRBD and TRBJ reference segments. The analysis was restricted to V-J combinations with a frequency above 0.0001, which together covered just over 99% of the repertoires. The TCS score was defined as F50 (clonal expansion) divided by E x V (chaos), with BLOSUM62-based TCRdist calculated between CDR3 peptides within each V-J. Welch's t-statistics and random forest reduced 500 to 650 V-J features to 10 to 15, which were used in a naive Bayes classifier (R e1071). The raw public reads went through TCRdb reprocessing: fastp at Q25, MiXCR clone calling, in-frame beta chains kept. Duplicate CDR3 protein sequences are folded into a single record with the most common DNA and genes. For this entry, the V and J calls and clone size follow TCRdb and not the study's own pipeline. The sample records approximately 400,000 distinct CDR3 sequences, about a sixth of which are singletons. Roughly 8% of the sample is in the top ten clones.

The paper's findings and limits, for the study overall: Sample size was not statistically predetermined, and investigators were not blinded to group allocation. A 13 V-J signature model separated ophthalmopathy from stable hyperthyroidism, with roughly 88% sensitivity and approximately 81% specificity in cross-validation and 80%/75% in testing. Most expanded thyroid clonotypes (frequency above 0.001) were also found in blood, which suggests that blood repertoires may mirror thyroid immune responses. During validation, the model predicted progression to ophthalmopathy a median of about 5.9 months ahead of onset, with roughly 65% sensitivity and 72.22% specificity.

The chain employs TRBV4-1 and TRBJ2-7; TRBD2 lines up with 7 middle nucleotides. The specimen was blood. The receptor was derived from a woman aged 18-35 years with Graves' hyperthyroidism. The CDR3 is CASSRGGNYEQYF. The DNA sequence reads TGCGCCAGCAGCCGGGGGGGGAACTACGAGCAGTACTTC.